A single sample gave rise to the 18 T cell receptor beta chains below, sequenced in a study of T cell responses to AZD1222 COVID-19 vaccine. Sequencing was performed with immunoSEQ multiplex PCR; in TCRdb, only in-frame clones are kept and a portion is missing. The sample lists about 140,000 clones; 75% to 90% were seen once. Source: peripheral blood, taken on day 0 of AZD1222 vaccination. These receptors were taken from an adult in good health.

CDR3 amino acids: CASSTLSPGQPQHF. Written as DNA, the CDR3 is TGTGCCAGTAGTACGCTCTCCCCCGGGCAGCCCCAGCATTTT. The chain combines TRBV19 with TRBJ1-5; D gene ambiguous. The CDR3 runs to 14 residues. CDR1 is LNHDA, CDR2 SQIVND, per germline (reference sequence). V was pared by 4 bases and J by 7 bases, with 14 bases between.

The chain couples TRBV5-1 to TRBJ2-7; weak D call: TRBD1 (7 bases). The CDR3 consists of 14 residues. Germline loops: CDR1 SGHRS, CDR2 YFSETQ. Trimming shortened V by 4 bases and J by 2 bases, and 13 bases separated the two germline ends. The CDR3 coding sequence is TGCGCCAGCAGCGAGGACAGGAGGGCCTACGAGCAGTACTTC. This codes for CASSEDRRAYEQYF.

The V and J genes are TRBV20-1 and TRBJ2-7, with unresolved D. Germline loops: CDR1 DFQATT, CDR2 SNEGSKA (reference sequence). V dropped 3 bases and J dropped 4 bases, with 7 bases sitting between them. The CDR3 runs to 11 residues. The CDR3 DNA reads TGCAGTGCTAGTATCGGATACGAGCAGTACTTC. It yields the protein CSASIGYEQYF.

The chain has TRBV15 and TRBJ2-3, with 9 positions matching TRBD2. Germline V CDR1 and CDR2: LNHNV, YYDKDF (reference sequence). With V trimmed by 4 bases and J by 0 bases, 11 bases remained unmatched. The CDR3 runs 18 residues. The chain's CDR3 is CATSTLPVAGVSTDTQYF. The CDR3 bases are TGTGCCACCAGCACCCTTCCAGTAGCGGGGGTTAGCACAGATACGCAGTATTTT.

This chain joins TRBV28 and TRBJ1-5; 9 nucleotides agree with TRBD1. In germline, CDR1 is MDHEN, CDR2 SYDVKM. V shed 6 bases and J 0 bases; nucleotides not matched to a gene: 12. This CDR3 region has 18 residues. Here the CDR3 reads CASRPAGTGSYSNQPQHF. The CDR3 nucleotides read TGTGCCAGCAGACCCGCCGGGACAGGGTCTTATAGCAATCAGCCCCAGCATTTT.

This clone occurred a few times. The chain employs TRBV19 and TRBJ2-1; 7 bases are shared with TRBD1. Germline loops: CDR1 LNHDA, CDR2 SQIVND (reference sequence). V was clipped by 6 bases and J by 5 bases; unmatched bases: 7. CDR3 length: 14 amino acids. In DNA, the CDR3 is TGTGCCAGTAGGGTCGGGGACAGAAACAATGAGCAGTTCTTC. It translates to CASRVGDRNNEQFF.

The chain carries TRBV12-3 or TRBV12-4 and TRBJ2-5; D call uncertain. The CDR3 length is 13 residues. The V end was cut by 5 bases, the J end by 5 bases, with 12 bases between. This chain's CDR3 is CASSRHPRETQYF. Here the CDR3 DNA reads TGTGCCAGCAGTCGACACCCCCGGGAGACCCAGTACTTC.

The V and J genes are TRBV2 and TRBJ1-2, with TRBD1 as a possible D gene (6 bases). CDR3 length: 15 residues. Germline V gives CDR1 SNHLY, CDR2 FYNNEI. Trimming removed 6 bases at V and 2 bases at J, with 16 bases between. The CDR3 spells CASRPKGGKNYGYTF. CDR3 sequence (DNA): TGTGCCAGCAGACCCAAGGGGGGAAAGAACTATGGCTACACCTTC.

The chain couples TRBV7-2 to TRBJ1-1; a weak D match, TRBD1 (6 bases). This CDR3 is 14 amino acids long. Trimming removed 7 bases from V and 1 base from J, with 13 bases in between. Germline assignment: CDR1 SGHTA and CDR2 FQGNSA. CDR3 amino acids: CASMEPGQNTEAFF. CDR3 DNA sequence: TGTGCCAGCATGGAACCGGGACAGAACACTGAAGCTTTCTTT.

This chain uses TRBV6-1 with TRBJ2-2; D is possibly TRBD1 (6 bases). The CDR3 is 15 amino acids. Trimming took off 5 bases at V and 3 bases at J, with 13 bases between the two ends. Germline V CDR1 and CDR2: MNHNS, SASEGT. The CDR3 spells CASSLLGGHTGELFF. Here the CDR3 DNA reads TGTGCCAGCAGTTTACTTGGGGGCCACACCGGGGAGCTGTTTTTT.

The V call is TRBV27, the J call TRBJ1-6; D is unresolved. The CDR3 contains 14 residues. Per germline, CDR1 MNHEY and CDR2 SMNVEV (reference sequence). V gave up 3 bases and J gave up 9 bases, with 12 bases separating them. The CDR3 DNA reads TGTGCCAGCAGTTTCGGCCGAGGAAGTTCACCCCTCCACTTT. Protein: CASSFGRGSSPLHF.

The chain couples TRBV7-9 to TRBJ1-3; the match to TRBD1 covers 8 bases. The trim removed 1 base at V and 4 bases at J, leaving 6 bases unmatched. Germline-derived CDR1 and CDR2 are SEHNR and FQNEAQ (reference sequence). The CDR3 is 16 residues long. DNA for the CDR3: TGTGCCAGCAGCTTAGGGGACAGGACCCCAGGAAACACCATATATTTT. Encoded protein: CASSLGDRTPGNTIYF.

The chain employs TRBV3-1 (or the pseudogene TRBV3-2) and TRBJ1-4, with D possibly being TRBD1 (5 bases). With 0 bases removed from V and 8 bases from J, the gap between germline ends came to 22 bases. Germline loops: CDR1 LGHDT, CDR2 YNNKEL (reference sequence). The CDR3 has 18 amino acids. The CDR3 DNA sequence: TGTGCCAGCAGCCAAGAGGGCCAGGGTGCTTTTGGGGCGGAAAAACTGTTTTTT. Translating gives CASSQEGQGAFGAEKLFF.

The V gene is TRBV28, the J gene TRBJ2-3, with D uncertain. Germline values: CDR1 MDHEN, CDR2 SYDVKM. CDR3 length: 15 residues. Trimming stripped 3 bases from V and 0 bases from J, with 10 bases between. The CDR3 nucleotides are TGTGCCAGCAGTTTCCTCTCTTCTAGCACAGATACGCAGTATTTT. Protein sequence: CASSFLSSSTDTQYF.

The CDR3 DNA sequence: TGCGCCAGCAGCTTACTAGCGGTGGGGGAGACCCAGTACTTC. Protein: CASSLLAVGETQYF. This chain uses TRBV4-1 with TRBJ2-5, with 8 bases identical to TRBD2. The germline V gene has CDR1 MGHRA and CDR2 YSYEKL. CDR3 length equals 14 residues. After removal of 5 bases from V and 5 bases from J, the junction contained 7 bases not matched to a gene.

This rearrangement joins TRBV12-3 or TRBV12-4 to TRBJ2-7, with D possibly being TRBD1 or TRBD2 (5 bases each). This CDR3 comprises 13 residues. Trimming left V 4 bases short and J 5 bases short, with 12 bases between. The CDR3 region is CASSSPGTHEQYF. For the CDR3, the DNA is TGTGCCAGCAGTTCCCCCGGGACCCACGAGCAGTACTTC.

V and J are TRBV7-3 and TRBJ1-1, with D perhaps matching TRBD1 (5 bases). V was cut by 5 bases and J by 7 bases, with 11 bases left in between. The CDR3 is 12 amino acids. Per the germline V gene, CDR1 is SGHTA and CDR2 is FQGTGA. The CDR3 region is CASSLGPGEAFF. Here the CDR3 DNA reads TGTGCCAGCAGCCTGGGACCGGGTGAAGCTTTCTTT.

This clone came up once. J is TRBJ1-5 and V is TRBV19, with D tentatively TRBD1 (6 bases). Germline V gene lookup returns CDR1 LNHDA and CDR2 SQIVND (reference sequence). The CDR3 has 14 amino acids. Trimming shortened V by 3 bases and J by 4 bases, and 10 bases separated the two germline ends. CDR3 amino acids: CASSIRQENQPQHF. The CDR3 DNA reads as TGTGCCAGTAGTATCCGACAGGAGAATCAGCCCCAGCATTTT.